The TCR beta chain under discussion was sequenced for a study of control samples from healthy donors and cancer patients. This CDR3 is 14 amino acids long. V was trimmed by 6 bases and J by 8 bases, leaving 18 bases between them. Per the germline V gene, CDR1 is MNHEY and CDR2 is SVGAGI. This table comes from immunoSEQ multiplex PCR, and its TCRdb copy is limited to in-frame clones, with some not included. The repertoire holds approximately 99,000 clones, with approximately 82% as singletons. Sequenced: blood. The rearrangement joins TRBV6-5 to TRBJ2-3; perhaps TRBD2 as D (6 bases). The receptor was isolated from a man younger than 35 in good health. CDR3 protein: CASRSPWREGTQYF. The CDR3 coding sequence is TGTGCCAGCAGGTCCCCTTGGAGGGAAGGTACGCAGTATTTT.